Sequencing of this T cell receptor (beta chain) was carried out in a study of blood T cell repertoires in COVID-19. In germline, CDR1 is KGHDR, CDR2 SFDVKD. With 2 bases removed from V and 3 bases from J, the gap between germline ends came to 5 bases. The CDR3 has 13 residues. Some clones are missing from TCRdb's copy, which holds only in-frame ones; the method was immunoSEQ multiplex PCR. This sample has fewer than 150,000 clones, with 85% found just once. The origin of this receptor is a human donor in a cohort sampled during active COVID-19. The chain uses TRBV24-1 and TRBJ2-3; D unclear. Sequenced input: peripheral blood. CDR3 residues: CATSDYGTDTQYF. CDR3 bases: TGTGCCACCAGTGATTACGGGACAGATACGCAGTATTTT.